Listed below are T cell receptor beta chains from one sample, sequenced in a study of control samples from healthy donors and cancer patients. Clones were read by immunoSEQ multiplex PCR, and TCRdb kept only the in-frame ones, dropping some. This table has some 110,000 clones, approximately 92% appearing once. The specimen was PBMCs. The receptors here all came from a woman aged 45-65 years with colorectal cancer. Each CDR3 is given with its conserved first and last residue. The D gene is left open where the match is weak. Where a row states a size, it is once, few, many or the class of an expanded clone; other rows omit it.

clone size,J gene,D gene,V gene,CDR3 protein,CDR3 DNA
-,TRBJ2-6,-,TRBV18,CASSRTTGGESGANVLTF,TGTGCCAGCTCACGAACGACAGGAGGGGAATCTGGGGCCAACGTCCTGACTTTC
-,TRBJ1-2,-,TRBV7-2,CASSLANYGYTF,TGTGCCAGCAGCTTAGCTAACTATGGCTACACCTTC
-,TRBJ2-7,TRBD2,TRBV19,CASSLAGSHYEQYF,TGTGCCAGTTCACTAGCGGGGTCTCACTACGAGCAGTACTTC
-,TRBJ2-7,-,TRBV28,CASSHRAGAYEQYF,TGTGCCAGCAGCCACAGGGCCGGAGCCTACGAGCAGTACTTC
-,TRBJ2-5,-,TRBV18,CASSPEKETQYF,TGTGCCAGCTCACCAGAAAAAGAGACCCAGTACTTC
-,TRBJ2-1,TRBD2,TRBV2,CASSLNSGSVNEQFF,TGTGCCAGCAGTCTGAATAGCGGGAGCGTGAATGAGCAGTTCTTC
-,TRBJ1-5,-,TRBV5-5,CASSLLEGQPQHF,TGTGCCAGCAGCTTGTTGGAGGGTCAGCCCCAGCATTTT
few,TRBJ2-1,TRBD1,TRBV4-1,CASSQVGTGGSYNEQFF,TGCGCCAGCAGCCAAGTAGGGACAGGGGGCTCCTACAATGAGCAGTTCTTC
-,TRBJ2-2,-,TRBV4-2,CASSQDLGGRETGELFF,TGTGCCAGCAGCCAAGATCTGGGGGGTCGGGAGACCGGGGAGCTGTTTTTT
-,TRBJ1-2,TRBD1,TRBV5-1,CASTTGGTENGYTF,TGCGCCAGTACTACTGGAGGGACAGAAAATGGCTACACCTTC
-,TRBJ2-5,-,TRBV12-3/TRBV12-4,CASSFQLQETQYF,TGTGCCAGCAGTTTTCAACTCCAAGAGACCCAGTACTTC
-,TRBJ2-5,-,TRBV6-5,CASSPTQETQYF,TGTGCCAGCAGTCCTACCCAAGAGACCCAGTACTTC
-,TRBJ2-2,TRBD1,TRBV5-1,CASSLSTGDNTGELFF,TGCGCCAGCAGCTTGTCGACAGGGGATAACACCGGGGAGCTGTTTTTT
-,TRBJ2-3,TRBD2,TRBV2,CASTLLGRTSGDTQYF,TGTGCCAGCACCCTCCTCGGTAGGACTAGCGGAGATACGCAGTATTTT
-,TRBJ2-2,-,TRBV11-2,CASTLGGTNTGELFF,TGTGCCAGCACCCTAGGGGGGACTAACACCGGGGAGCTGTTTTTT
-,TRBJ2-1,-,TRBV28,CASTTEASSYNEQFF,TGTGCCAGCACGACTGAAGCGAGCTCCTACAATGAGCAGTTCTTC
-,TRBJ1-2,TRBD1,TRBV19,CAAGTGSGYTF,TGTGCCGCAGGGACAGGGTCTGGCTACACCTTC
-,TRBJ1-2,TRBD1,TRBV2,CASARQGAQYGYTF,TGTGCCAGCGCCAGACAGGGGGCTCAATATGGCTACACCTTC
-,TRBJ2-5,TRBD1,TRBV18,CASSPQTGVQETQYF,TGTGCCAGCTCACCACAGACAGGGGTACAAGAGACCCAGTACTTC
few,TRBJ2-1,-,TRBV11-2,CASSLETSYNEQFF,TGTGCCAGCAGTCTTGAGACTAGCTACAATGAGCAGTTCTTC
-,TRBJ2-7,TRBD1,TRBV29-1,CSVVTGGEGEQYF,TGCAGCGTCGTGACAGGGGGGGAGGGCGAGCAGTACTTC
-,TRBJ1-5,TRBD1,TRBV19,CASSITGTGGVLNQPQHF,TGTGCCAGTAGTATCACCGGGACAGGAGGAGTCCTCAATCAGCCCCAGCATTTT
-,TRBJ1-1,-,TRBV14,CASSPLPGAKVPAFF,TGTGCCAGCAGCCCTTTACCGGGAGCCAAGGTTCCGGCTTTCTTT
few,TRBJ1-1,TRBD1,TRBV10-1,CASQQPWDRHRPWLSAEAFF,TGCGCCAGCCAACAACCGTGGGACAGGCATCGCCCCTGGTTGTCGGCTGAAGCTTTCTTT
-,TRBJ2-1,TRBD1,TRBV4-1,CASGGTGQDEQFF,TGCGCCAGCGGGGGGACAGGGCAAGATGAGCAGTTCTTC
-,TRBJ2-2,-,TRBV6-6,CASSPPRVTGELFF,TGTGCCAGCAGTCCTCCGAGGGTTACCGGGGAGCTGTTTTTT
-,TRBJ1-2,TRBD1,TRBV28,CASRVRQGYSGYTF,TGTGCCAGCAGGGTCCGACAGGGGTACAGCGGCTACACCTTC
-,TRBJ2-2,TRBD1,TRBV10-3,CAISDRGVITGELFF,TGTGCCATCAGCGACAGGGGCGTTATCACCGGGGAGCTGTTTTTT
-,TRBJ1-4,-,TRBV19,CASSMEGVNEKLFF,TGTGCCAGTAGTATGGAGGGAGTTAATGAAAAACTGTTTTTT
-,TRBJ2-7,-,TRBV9,CASSVGGDWREQYF,TGTGCCAGCAGCGTAGGAGGGGACTGGCGCGAGCAGTACTTC
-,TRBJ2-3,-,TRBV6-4,CASSDSPGSPGDTQYF,TGTGCCAGCAGTGACTCCCCGGGCTCCCCCGGGGATACGCAGTATTTT
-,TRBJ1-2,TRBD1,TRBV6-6,CASTRDRVNYGYTF,TGTGCCAGCACGAGGGACAGGGTAAACTATGGCTACACCTTC
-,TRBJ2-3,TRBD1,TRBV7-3,CASSSGQGADTQYF,TGTGCCAGCAGCTCTGGACAGGGGGCGGATACGCAGTATTTT
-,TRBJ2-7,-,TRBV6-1,CASSEVGPYEQYF,TGTGCCAGCAGTGAAGTGGGACCTTACGAGCAGTACTTC
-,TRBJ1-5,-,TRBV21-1,CASSKKPEGGESNQPQHF,TGTGCCAGCAGCAAAAAGCCGGAGGGAGGTGAGAGCAATCAGCCCCAGCATTTT
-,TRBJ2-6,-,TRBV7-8,CASSPHRVPGANVLTF,TGTGCCAGCAGCCCCCACAGGGTGCCTGGGGCCAACGTCCTGACTTTC
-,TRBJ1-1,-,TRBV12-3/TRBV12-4,CASSFVGIPEAFF,TGTGCCAGCAGTTTTGTAGGGATCCCTGAAGCTTTCTTT
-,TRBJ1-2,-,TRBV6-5,CASSYGLENYGYTF,TGTGCCAGCAGTTACGGACTCGAGAACTATGGCTACACCTTC
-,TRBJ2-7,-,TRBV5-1,CASGDWGDEQYF,TGCGCCAGCGGGGACTGGGGCGACGAGCAGTACTTC
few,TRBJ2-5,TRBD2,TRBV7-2,CASSSTGTRILETQYF,TGTGCCAGCAGCTCAACCGGGACTAGGATCCTGGAGACCCAGTACTTC
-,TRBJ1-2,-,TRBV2,CASSELAVKIDGYTF,TGTGCCAGCAGTGAACTGGCCGTGAAAATCGATGGCTACACCTTC
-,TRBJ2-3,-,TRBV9,CASKGESDTQYF,TGTGCCAGCAAGGGGGAATCGGATACGCAGTATTTT
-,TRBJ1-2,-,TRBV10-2,CASSEHLNYGYTF,TGCGCCAGCAGTGAGCATCTAAACTATGGCTACACCTTC
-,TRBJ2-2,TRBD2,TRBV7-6,CASSLGSSGTTGELFF,TGTGCCAGCAGCCTAGGATCTAGCGGGACCACCGGGGAGCTGTTTTTT